The rows below give T cell receptor beta chains drawn from one sample of a study of T-cell memory formation after mild COVID-19. From the 5' RACE reads, TCRdb called clonotypes with MiXCR, one entry per CDR3 protein. The sample gives under 550,000 distinct CDR3 sequences, over 15% of which show up once; about 12% is in the top ten. The material sequenced was PBMCs or a T cell subset sorted from them (not recorded which). Source of these receptors: an adult woman who had mild COVID-19 (a few samples of this study predate the infection). Cell type and time point are not known. CDR3s include the opening cysteine and the closing phenylalanine or tryptophan. A D gene is named only where the DNA matches it firmly. Some rows have no size entry. The others give once, few or many, or a class for an expanded clone.

>TRBJ2-5|TRBV7-9|few|TRBD2
CASSPGTTGVVQYF
TGTGCCAGCAGCCCCGGGACTACGGGAGTGGTCCAGTACTTC
>TRBJ2-6|TRBV7-9|NA|NA
CASSQAPAGANVLTF
TGTGCCAGCAGCCAAGCGCCCGCGGGGGCCAACGTCCTGACTTTC
>TRBJ2-2|TRBV6-1|NA|TRBD1
CASSEFQGVGELFF
TGTGCCAGCAGTGAGTTTCAGGGGGTCGGGGAGCTGTTTTTT
>TRBJ2-3|TRBV4-2|NA|TRBD2
CASSHSRGGFPSTQYF
TGTGCCAGCAGCCATTCCCGGGGGGGGTTCCCTTCTACGCAGTATTTT
>TRBJ1-1|TRBV5-1|few|NA
CASSWGGGILSEAFF
TGCGCCAGCAGCTGGGGAGGCGGAATTCTAAGCGAAGCTTTCTTT
>TRBJ2-1|TRBV18|NA|TRBD2
CASSPPLAGAAEQFF
TGTGCCAGCTCACCACCGCTAGCGGGAGCCGCTGAGCAGTTCTTC
>TRBJ1-1|TRBV19|few|TRBD1
CASSMVPTGGTEAFF
TGTGCCAGTAGTATGGTCCCGACAGGGGGCACTGAAGCTTTCTTT
>TRBJ2-5|TRBV4-3|many|TRBD2
CASSQELAVPQETQYF
TGCGCCAGCAGCCAAGAACTAGCGGTCCCTCAAGAGACCCAGTACTTC
>TRBJ2-7|TRBV24-1|NA|NA
CATSDSRQIAYEQYF
TGTGCCACCAGTGACTCCCGACAGATCGCCTACGAGCAGTACTTC
>TRBJ1-2|TRBV9|few|NA
CASSGGGGYTF
TGTGCCAGCAGCGGAGGCGGTGGCTACACCTTC
>TRBJ2-3|TRBV25-1|few|NA
CASSDHLAGTNNKGTDTQYF
TGTGCCAGCAGTGATCACCTCGCCGGGACAAACAATAAAGGCACAGATACGCAGTATTTT
>TRBJ1-6|TRBV7-8|NA|NA
CASSPAGAYNSPLHF
TGTGCCAGCAGCCCCGCGGGCGCCTATAATTCACCCCTCCACTTT
>TRBJ2-7|TRBV4-3|few|TRBD2
CASSQSTSGGTYEQYF
TGCGCCAGCAGCCAATCGACTAGCGGGGGGACCTACGAGCAGTACTTC
>TRBJ2-7|TRBV4-3|few|NA
CASSQDTFGARKTYEQYF
TGCGCCAGCAGCCAAGATACGTTCGGGGCACGTAAAACCTACGAGCAGTACTTC
>TRBJ1-1|TRBV27|NA|NA
CASSLLGGGPSTEAFF
TGTGCCAGCAGTTTATTGGGCGGGGGGCCCAGTACTGAAGCTTTCTTT
>TRBJ1-1|TRBV7-9|once|NA
CASSLQGIATEAFF
TGTGCCAGCAGTCTACAGGGAATAGCCACTGAAGCTTTCTTT
>TRBJ2-1|TRBV4-1|few|NA
CASSQFRAGLYNEQFF
TGCGCCAGCAGCCAATTCAGGGCGGGACTCTACAATGAGCAGTTCTTC
>TRBJ2-5|TRBV4-2|few|TRBD2
CASSQDSQRGLETQYF
TGTGCCAGCAGCCAAGATTCCCAGCGGGGGTTGGAGACCCAGTACTTC
>TRBJ2-5|TRBV27|once|NA
CASSLRGTRETQYF
TGTGCCAGCAGTTTGAGGGGGACGAGGGAGACCCAGTACTTC
>TRBJ2-5|TRBV7-8|NA|NA
CASSEGYKYQETQYF
TGTGCCAGCAGCGAAGGATACAAGTACCAAGAGACCCAGTACTTC
>TRBJ2-1|TRBV19|few|NA
CASSRGAVSYNEQFF
TGTGCCAGTAGCAGAGGGGCGGTCTCCTACAATGAGCAGTTCTTC
>TRBJ1-2|TRBV6-2/TRBV6-3|NA|TRBD1
CASRRTGYGYTF
TGTGCCAGCAGGAGGACAGGCTATGGCTACACCTTC
>TRBJ2-7|TRBV29-1|NA|NA
CSVFLRDIYEQYF
TGCAGCGTTTTCCTCCGGGACATCTACGAGCAGTACTTC
>TRBJ1-2|TRBV10-3|NA|NA
CAIPRGPGGYTF
TGTGCCATCCCTCGAGGCCCGGGAGGCTACACCTTC
>TRBJ2-5|TRBV9|NA|NA
CASSVTSGTVGETQYF
TGTGCCAGCAGCGTAACCTCCGGGACCGTGGGAGAGACCCAGTACTTC
>TRBJ2-3|TRBV7-9|few|NA
CASSLYHSGTDTQYF
TGTGCCAGCAGCCTCTATCATAGCGGTACAGATACGCAGTATTTT
>TRBJ2-1|TRBV5-1|few|NA
CASSLPGAGNEQFF
TGCGCCAGCAGCTTGCCGGGAGCGGGCAATGAGCAGTTCTTC
>TRBJ2-5|TRBV10-3|NA|NA
CAISTRSGIETQYF
TGTGCCATCTCCACTCGGTCAGGGATTGAGACCCAGTACTTC
>TRBJ1-4|TRBV14|few|TRBD1
CASSPLTGPGEKLFF
TGTGCCAGCAGCCCCCTGACAGGGCCGGGAGAAAAACTGTTTTTT
>TRBJ1-2|TRBV9|few|NA
CASSVGGRPAFDYGYTF
TGTGCCAGCAGCGTAGGGGGGAGGCCGGCGTTCGACTATGGCTACACCTTC
>TRBJ2-5|TRBV20-1|NA|TRBD1
CSAPGTGTKQTQYF
TGCAGTGCCCCTGGGACAGGGACGAAGCAGACCCAGTACTTC
>TRBJ2-7|TRBV7-6|NA|TRBD2
CASSLGVWTSGSSEQYF
TGTGCCAGCAGCCTGGGCGTATGGACTAGCGGGAGTAGTGAGCAGTACTTC
>TRBJ2-3|TRBV7-3|few|NA
CASSERPQYF
TGTGCCAGCAGTGAGCGTCCGCAGTATTTT
>TRBJ1-2|TRBV10-3|few|TRBD1
CAISESGTAMYGYTF
TGTGCCATCAGTGAGTCTGGGACAGCGATGTATGGCTACACCTTC
>TRBJ2-2|TRBV20-1|NA|NA
CSARVSTSGNTGELFF
TGCAGTGCTAGAGTTTCCACTAGTGGCAACACCGGGGAGCTGTTTTTT
>TRBJ2-1|TRBV7-3|NA|TRBD2
CASSLNYGGAGEQFF
TGTGCCAGCAGCTTAAATTACGGGGGGGCCGGGGAGCAGTTCTTC
>TRBJ2-2|TRBV3-1|NA|NA
CASSQLGAGELFF
TGTGCCAGCAGCCAACTGGGGGCCGGGGAGCTGTTTTTT
>TRBJ2-7|TRBV7-2|NA|TRBD2
CASRKEGGEGLEQYF
TGTGCCAGCAGAAAAGAGGGAGGGGAGGGCCTGGAGCAGTACTTC
>TRBJ2-7|TRBV27|few|TRBD1
CASSPGGLGYEQYF
TGTGCCAGCAGTCCAGGGGGCCTGGGATACGAGCAGTACTTC
>TRBJ2-5|TRBV7-9|few|TRBD2
CASSTGLAGLSQYF
TGTGCCAGCAGCACCGGACTAGCCGGGTTGAGCCAGTACTTC
>TRBJ2-7|TRBV6-2/TRBV6-3|many|NA
CASRPTGSYEQYF
TGTGCCAGCAGGCCGACAGGTTCCTACGAGCAGTACTTC
>TRBJ2-7|TRBV19|NA|TRBD1
CASSARQGANHEQYF
TGTGCCAGTAGTGCCCGACAGGGGGCTAACCACGAGCAGTACTTC
>TRBJ2-7|TRBV25-1|few|TRBD2
CASSPSGIEQYF
TGTGCCAGCAGTCCCAGCGGGATCGAGCAGTACTTC
>TRBJ2-7|TRBV10-3|NA|TRBD1
CAISPGTEFSYEQYF
TGTGCCATCAGTCCCGGGACAGAGTTCTCCTACGAGCAGTACTTC
>TRBJ2-7|TRBV10-3|few|NA
CAISESTVEQYF
TGTGCCATCAGTGAGTCGACGGTCGAGCAGTACTTC
>TRBJ2-7|TRBV10-3|NA|NA
CAISGQNAYEQYF
TGTGCCATCAGTGGCCAGAATGCGTACGAGCAGTACTTC
>TRBJ1-1|TRBV7-9|few|TRBD1
CAGSPIQGVDTEAFF
TGTGCCGGCAGCCCAATACAGGGGGTGGACACTGAAGCTTTCTTT
>TRBJ2-1|TRBV20-1|few|NA
CSARSEGGEQFF
TGCAGTGCTAGGTCAGAAGGCGGTGAGCAGTTCTTC
>TRBJ2-3|TRBV4-2|many|NA
CASSPLGDTQYF
TGTGCCAGCAGCCCCCTCGGGGATACGCAGTATTTT
>TRBJ2-7|TRBV9|NA|NA
CASSISSDSYEQYF
TGTGCCAGCAGCATCTCTAGCGACTCCTACGAGCAGTACTTC
>TRBJ1-5|TRBV20-1|NA|TRBD1
CSARETGNQPQHF
TGCAGTGCTAGAGAGACAGGGAATCAGCCCCAGCATTTT
>TRBJ2-3|TRBV29-1|NA|NA
CSAAPGLSTDTQYF
TGCAGTGCAGCCCCGGGTTTAAGCACAGATACGCAGTATTTT
>TRBJ1-1|TRBV29-1|NA|NA
CSVDQGMNTEAFF
TGCAGCGTTGATCAGGGGATGAACACTGAAGCTTTCTTT
>TRBJ2-7|TRBV27|NA|TRBD1
CASSFRDRVYHEQYF
TGTGCCAGCAGTTTCCGGGACAGGGTCTACCACGAGCAGTACTTC
>TRBJ2-3|TRBV12-3/TRBV12-4|few|TRBD2
CASSLDGAGGTDTQYF
TGTGCCAGCAGCCTCGACGGGGCGGGAGGCACAGATACGCAGTATTTT
>TRBJ1-6|TRBV5-4|few|NA
CASSLAPTVAQSPLHF
TGTGCCAGCAGCTTGGCGCCGACAGTAGCTCAATCACCCCTCCACTTT
>TRBJ2-7|TRBV7-9|NA|NA
CASSLVGGSVEQYF
TGTGCCAGCAGCTTAGTAGGGGGAAGTGTCGAGCAGTACTTC